This T cell receptor beta chain was sequenced during a study of T cells in Graves' hyperthyroidism and ophthalmopathy. This clonotype was counted ten times or more. Orbital computed tomography and thyroid ultrasound, together with serum TRAb and thyroxine and clinical symptoms, were used for diagnoses. This CDR3 contains 17 residues. Germline V gives CDR1 MNHEY, CDR2 SMNVEV (reference sequence). Trimming took 6 bases from V and 4 from J; bases not matched to a gene: 15. Amplification targeted TCR beta CDR3 regions from RNA transcripts. The primer set for the first-round RT-PCR of the TCR CDR3 was HTBI. TCRdb called the multiplex PCR reads again in MiXCR, with one record for every CDR3 protein. The table has around 300,000 distinct CDR3 sequences, roughly 19% seen once.

The sequenced sample was blood. The receptor was derived from a man aged 50-59 years with Graves' ophthalmopathy. V and J are TRBV27 and TRBJ1-2; TRBD1 matches at 9 bases. CDR3 DNA sequence: TGTGCCAGCAGCCCGAGAGGGACAGGGCCGCTTGTCTATGGCTACACCTTC. Its translation is CASSPRGTGPLVYGYTF.